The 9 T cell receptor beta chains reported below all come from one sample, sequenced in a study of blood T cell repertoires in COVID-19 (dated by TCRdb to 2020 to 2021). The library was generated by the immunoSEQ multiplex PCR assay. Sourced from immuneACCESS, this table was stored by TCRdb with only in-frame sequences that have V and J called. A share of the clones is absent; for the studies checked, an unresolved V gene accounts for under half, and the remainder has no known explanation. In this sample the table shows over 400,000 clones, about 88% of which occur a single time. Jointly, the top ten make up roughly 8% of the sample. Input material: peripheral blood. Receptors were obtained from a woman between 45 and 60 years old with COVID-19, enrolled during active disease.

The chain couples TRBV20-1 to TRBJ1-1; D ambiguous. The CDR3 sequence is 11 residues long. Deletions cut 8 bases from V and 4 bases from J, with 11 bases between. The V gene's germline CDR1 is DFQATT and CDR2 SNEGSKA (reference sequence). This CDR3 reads CSPEEGTEAFF. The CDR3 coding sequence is TGCAGTCCCGAAGAGGGCACTGAAGCTTTCTTT.

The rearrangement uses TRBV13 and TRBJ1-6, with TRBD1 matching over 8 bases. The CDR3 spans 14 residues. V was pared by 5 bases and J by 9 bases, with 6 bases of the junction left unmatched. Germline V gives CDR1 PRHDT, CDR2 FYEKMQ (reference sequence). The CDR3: CASSPGGASSPLHF. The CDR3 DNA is TGTGCCAGCAGCCCAGGGGGCGCAAGTTCACCCCTCCACTTT.

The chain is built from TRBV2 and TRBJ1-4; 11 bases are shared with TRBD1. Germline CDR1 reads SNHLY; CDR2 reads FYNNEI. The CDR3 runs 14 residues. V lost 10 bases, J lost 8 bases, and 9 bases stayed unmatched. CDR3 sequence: CANTRDRGDEKLFF. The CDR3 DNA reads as TGTGCCAACACCCGGGACAGGGGGGACGAAAAACTGTTTTTT.

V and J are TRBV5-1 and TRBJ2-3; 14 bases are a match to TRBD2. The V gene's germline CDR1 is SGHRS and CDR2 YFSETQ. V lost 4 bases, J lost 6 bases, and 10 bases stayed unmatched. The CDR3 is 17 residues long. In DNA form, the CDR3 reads TGCGCCAGCAGCACTCGGACTAGCGGGGGGCGGGAGGATACGCAGTATTTT. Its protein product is CASSTRTSGGREDTQYF.

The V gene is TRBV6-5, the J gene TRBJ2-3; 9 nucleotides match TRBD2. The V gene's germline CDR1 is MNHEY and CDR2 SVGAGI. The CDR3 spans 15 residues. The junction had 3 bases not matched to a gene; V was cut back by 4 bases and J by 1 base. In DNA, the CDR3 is TGTGCCAGCAGTTTAGCGGGGGCCCGCACAGATACGCAGTATTTT. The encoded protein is CASSLAGARTDTQYF.

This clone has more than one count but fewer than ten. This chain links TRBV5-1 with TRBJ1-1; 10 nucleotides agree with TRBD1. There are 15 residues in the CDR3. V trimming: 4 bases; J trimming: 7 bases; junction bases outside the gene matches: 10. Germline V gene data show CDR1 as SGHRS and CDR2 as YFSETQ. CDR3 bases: TGCGCCAGCAGCACCTCCGGGACAGGGGCTTATGAAGCTTTCTTT. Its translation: CASSTSGTGAYEAFF.

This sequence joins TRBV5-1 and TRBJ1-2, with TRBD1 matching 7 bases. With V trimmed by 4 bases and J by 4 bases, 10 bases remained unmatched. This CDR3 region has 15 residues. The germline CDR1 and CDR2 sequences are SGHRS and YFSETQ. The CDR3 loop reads CASSPGTALTYGYTF. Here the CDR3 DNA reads TGCGCCAGCAGCCCAGGGACAGCATTAACCTATGGCTACACCTTC. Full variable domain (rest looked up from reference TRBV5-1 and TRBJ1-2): KAGVTQTPRYLIKTRGQQVTLSCSPISGHRSVSWYQQTPGQGLQFLFEYFSETQRNKGNFPGRFSGRQFSNSRSEMNVSTLELGDSALYLCASSPGTALTYGYTFGSGTRLTVV.

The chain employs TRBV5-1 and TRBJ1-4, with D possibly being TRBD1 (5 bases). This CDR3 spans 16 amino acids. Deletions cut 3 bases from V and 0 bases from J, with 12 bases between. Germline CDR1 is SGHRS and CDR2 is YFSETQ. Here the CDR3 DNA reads TGCGCCAGCAGCTCTGACAGTCCCGCAACTAATGAAAAACTGTTTTTT. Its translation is CASSSDSPATNEKLFF.

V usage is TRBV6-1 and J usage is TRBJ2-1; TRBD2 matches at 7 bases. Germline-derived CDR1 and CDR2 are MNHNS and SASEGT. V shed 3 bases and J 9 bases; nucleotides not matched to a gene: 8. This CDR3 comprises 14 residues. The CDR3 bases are TGTGCCAGCAGTGAGGGGACTACCGCGGCTGAGCAGTTCTTC. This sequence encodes CASSEGTTAAEQFF.